One sample yielded the 32 T cell receptor beta chains listed below, sequenced in a study of T cell responses to AZD1222 COVID-19 vaccine. Sequenced by immunoSEQ multiplex PCR; TCRdb stores in-frame clones only, minus some. The sample includes some 150,000 clones, more than 85% seen only once; the top ten take more than 0.7%. Sample: peripheral blood, taken on day 0 of MenACWY control vaccination. All receptors come from an adult in good health.

This chain uses TRBV19 with TRBJ2-4; 9 nucleotides match TRBD2. CDR1 is LNHDA, CDR2 SQIVND, per germline (reference sequence). J gave up 3 bases and V 5 bases, and 14 bases lay outside the gene matches. The CDR3 has 18 residues. The CDR3 DNA reads TGTGCCAGTAGTCTGGGACTAGCTAGATCGAATGACAAAAACATTCAGTACTTC. Translation: CASSLGLARSNDKNIQYF.

The chain joins TRBV12-3 or TRBV12-4 to TRBJ1-1; D is perhaps TRBD1 (6 bases). Trimming left V 8 bases short and J 8 bases short, with 12 bases between. CDR3 length: 11 amino acids. The CDR3 nucleotides are TGTGCCAGCCGAAGGGGACAAGAAGCTTTCTTT. Translated, it gives CASRRGQEAFF.

The chain recombines TRBV2 with TRBJ1-1, with D possibly matching TRBD1 (5 bases). The CDR3 has 16 amino acids. Trimming cost V 0 bases and J 5 bases, with 16 bases left between them. CDR1 and CDR2 from the germline V gene are SNHLY and FYNNEI. In nucleotides, the CDR3 is TGTGCCAGCAGTGAAGCCATGGGTTACGGGGGGACTGAAGCTTTCTTT. Protein: CASSEAMGYGGTEAFF.

This chain uses TRBV25-1 with TRBJ1-1; D gene uncertain. V lost 3 bases to trimming and J lost 3 bases, with 20 bases between them. CDR1 and CDR2 from the germline V gene are MGHDK and SYGVNS. The CDR3 length is 17 residues. CDR3 in DNA: TGTGCCAGCAGTGACCAGTTACAAACGACAAGCCACACTGAAGCTTTCTTT. This sequence encodes CASSDQLQTTSHTEAFF.

This chain uses TRBV7-2 with TRBJ1-1; possible D gene TRBD1, 6 bases. The length of the CDR3 is 14 residues. V was shortened by 4 bases and J by 5 bases, with 14 bases between the two germline ends. Per the germline V gene, CDR1 is SGHTA and CDR2 is FQGNSA. The CDR3: CASSSTGSGTEAFF. CDR3 nucleotides: TGTGCCAGCAGCTCGACAGGTTCGGGAACTGAAGCTTTCTTT.

The chain links TRBV5-1 to TRBJ1-6; the match to TRBD1 covers 7 bases. The CDR3 loop spans 14 amino acids. V lost 2 bases to trimming and J lost 6 bases; unmatched junction nucleotides: 2. Germline CDR1 SGHRS, CDR2 YFSETQ. This CDR3 reads CASSFRDSNSPLHF. CDR3 sequence (DNA): TGCGCCAGCAGCTTCCGGGACAGTAATTCACCCCTCCACTTT.

The chain has TRBV19 and TRBJ2-6; 8 bases align to TRBD1. The CDR3 extends over 17 amino acids. CDR1 is LNHDA, CDR2 SQIVND, per germline (reference sequence). Trimming cost V 1 base and J 2 bases; bases outside gene matches: 4. The DNA for the CDR3 is TGTGCCAGTAGTATAGGCAGGGGGCTCGCTGGGGCCAACGTCCTGACTTTC. Translation gives CASSIGRGLAGANVLTF.

The V gene is TRBV27, the J gene TRBJ2-2; TRBD1 or TRBD2 may be the D gene (5 bases each). The germline CDR1 and CDR2 sequences are MNHEY and SMNVEV (reference sequence). The CDR3 is made up of 16 amino acids. V lost 1 base, J lost 4 bases, and 13 bases lay in between. CDR3 in amino acids: CASSLFFPGSTGELFF. CDR3 nucleotide sequence: TGTGCCAGCAGTTTATTTTTTCCAGGGAGCACCGGGGAGCTGTTTTTT.

In this sample, this clone turned up many times. The V gene is TRBV7-9, the J gene TRBJ2-1; D unclear. CDR1 and CDR2 from the germline V gene are SEHNR and FQNEAQ (reference sequence). The ends were cut back, 5 bases at V and 0 bases at J, with 20 bases in the middle. CDR3 length equals 18 residues. The CDR3 loop reads CASSLNRRRQSSYNEQFF. The CDR3, as DNA: TGTGCCAGCAGCCTTAACCGGCGAAGGCAGAGCTCCTACAATGAGCAGTTCTTC.

The V call is TRBV6-5, the J call TRBJ2-3; 14 nucleotides line up with TRBD2. Trimming removed 6 bases from V and 7 bases from J; junction bases left unmatched: 6. Germline values: CDR1 MNHEY, CDR2 SVGAGI. The CDR3 sequence is 15 residues long. CDR3 amino acids: CASSPTSGGAHTQYF. The CDR3 nucleotides are TGTGCCAGCAGCCCGACTAGCGGGGGGGCACATACGCAGTATTTT.

This clone occurred once. V is TRBV15 and J is TRBJ1-6, with 8 positions matching TRBD1. V dropped 0 bases and J dropped 10; count of bases not matched to a gene: 8. CDR3 length: 16 amino acids. CDR1 and CDR2 (germline): LNHNV, YYDKDF (reference sequence). CDR3 in amino acids: CATSRESTGGLSPLHF. DNA for the CDR3: TGTGCCACCAGCAGAGAATCAACAGGGGGATTATCACCCCTCCACTTT.

J is TRBJ1-1 and V is TRBV4-3; tentatively, D is TRBD1 (5 bases). Trimming took 2 bases from V and 5 from J, leaving 15 bases between them. Germline CDR1 reads LGHNA; CDR2 reads YSLEER. The CDR3 loop spans 15 amino acids. For the CDR3, the DNA is TGCGCCAGCAGCCAATTCGACAGCCTCAAGACTGAAGCTTTCTTT. It encodes CASSQFDSLKTEAFF.

This chain connects TRBV15 to TRBJ1-4; tentative D call: TRBD1 (6 bases). V lost 1 base, J lost 7 bases, and 13 bases lay in between. The CDR3 loop spans 15 amino acids. The V gene's germline CDR1 is LNHNV and CDR2 YYDKDF (reference sequence). This CDR3 is CATSRAGGGAEKLFF. The CDR3 DNA reads TGTGCCACCAGCAGAGCCGGAGGGGGAGCTGAAAAACTGTTTTTT.

The genes are TRBV6-5 and TRBJ2-7; 8 positions agree with TRBD1. The V and J ends lost 0 bases and 1 base, in that order; junction bases with no gene match: 5. Germline V CDR1 and CDR2: MNHEY, SVGAGI. This CDR3 contains 16 residues. The CDR3 region is CASSYSRDRKSYEQYF. CDR3 nucleotide sequence: TGTGCCAGCAGTTACTCGAGGGACAGGAAATCCTACGAGCAGTACTTC.

The chain uses TRBV20-1 and TRBJ2-3; 8 nucleotides agree with TRBD2. The CDR3 loop spans 15 amino acids. Germline V gives CDR1 DFQATT, CDR2 SNEGSKA (reference sequence). V shed 3 bases and J 4 bases; nucleotides not matched to a gene: 9. As DNA, the CDR3 is TGCAGTGCTAGTTCGAGAAGCGGGGGCTCAGATACGCAGTATTTT. Residues: CSASSRSGGSDTQYF.

This chain uses TRBV2 with TRBJ2-7; tentative D call: TRBD2 (5 bases). Between the trimmed V and J ends, which lost 1 base and 2 bases, there was a span of 9 bases. The CDR3 is 14 residues long. Germline V lookup: CDR1 SNHLY, CDR2 FYNNEI. The CDR3 is CASSEVPGTYEQYF. The CDR3 DNA reads as TGTGCCAGCAGTGAAGTTCCGGGAACCTACGAGCAGTACTTC.

This chain uses TRBV19 with TRBJ2-2; 9 bases agree with TRBD1. The trim removed 6 bases at V and 3 bases at J, leaving 5 bases unmatched. This CDR3 is 15 amino acids long. CDR1 is LNHDA and CDR2 is SQIVND in the germline V gene (reference sequence). CDR3 residues: CASRRGDRDTGELFF. The CDR3, as DNA: TGTGCCAGTAGAAGAGGGGACAGGGACACCGGGGAGCTGTTTTTT.

This chain connects TRBV5-6 to TRBJ2-3; 7 bases fit TRBD1. Unmatched junction bases numbered 10, after V lost 3 bases and J lost 0 bases. The germline CDR1 and CDR2 sequences are SGHDT and YYEEEE. This CDR3 has 17 residues. CDR3 coding DNA: TGTGCCAGCAGCTATTTGGACAGGATCTTTAGCACAGATACGCAGTATTTT. This sequence encodes CASSYLDRIFSTDTQYF. The entire variable domain, with the rest obtained from reference TRBV5-6 and TRBJ2-3, is as follows: DAGVTQSPTHLIKTRGQQVTLRCSPKSGHDTVSWYQQALGQGPQFIFQYYEEEERQRGNFPDRFSGHQFPNYSSELNVNALLLGDSALYLCASSYLDRIFSTDTQYFGPGTRLTVL.

J is TRBJ1-5 and V is TRBV21-1. TRBV21-1 is shown as a pseudogene. The CDR3 length is 16 residues. The CDR3 DNA reads as TGTGCCAGCAGCAAAGTAAAGGCCGGCGGCAATCAGCCCCAGCATTTT. This encodes CASSKVKAGGNQPQHF.

The chain has TRBV19 and TRBJ1-5; a weak D match, TRBD1 (5 bases). Germline loops: CDR1 LNHDA, CDR2 SQIVND (reference sequence). The CDR3 length is 15 residues. V lost 3 bases, J lost 5 bases, and 14 bases lay in between. In nucleotides, the CDR3 is TGTGCCAGTAGTATGGGAAGGGGTCTTTATCAGCCCCAGCATTTT. Amino acid sequence: CASSMGRGLYQPQHF. The entire variable domain, with the rest obtained from reference TRBV19 and TRBJ1-5, is as follows: DGGITQSPKYLFRKEGQNVTLSCEQNLNHDAMYWYRQDPGQGLRLIYYSQIVNDFQKGDIAEGYSVSREKKESFPLTVTSAQKNPTAFYLCASSMGRGLYQPQHFGDGTRLSIL.

The chain combines TRBV7-9 with TRBJ2-3; D unclear. Germline CDR1 and CDR2: SEHNR and FQNEAQ (reference sequence). CDR3 size: 17 residues. Deletions cut 5 bases from V and 5 bases from J, with 23 bases between. CDR3 DNA: TGTGCCAGCAGCCAACGTCTGATACAGCCGAACGAAGATACGCAGTATTTT. Encoded protein: CASSQRLIQPNEDTQYF.

The rearrangement links TRBV7-9 to TRBJ1-6; D not certain. V shed 5 bases and J shed 3 bases, with 14 bases lying between them. The CDR3 is 16 residues long. Germline CDR1 is SEHNR and CDR2 is FQNEAQ (reference sequence). The CDR3 DNA is TGTGCCAGCAGCGGACTGCGGGTGGACTATAATTCACCCCTCCACTTT. Encoded protein: CASSGLRVDYNSPLHF. Combining the CDR3 with reference TRBV7-9 and TRBJ1-6 gives the whole variable domain DTGVSQNPRHKITKRGQNVTFRCDPISEHNRLYWYRQTLGQGPEFLTYFQNEAQLEKSRLLSDRFSAERPKGSFSTLEIQRTEQGDSAMYLCASSGLRVDYNSPLHFGNGTRLTVT.

This rearrangement joins TRBV12-5 to TRBJ1-2; possibly TRBD1 for D (6 bases). The CDR3 totals 17 residues. Between the trimmed V and J ends, which lost 0 bases and 2 bases, there was a span of 16 bases. CDR1 and CDR2 (germline): LGHNT, FRNRAP. The CDR3 DNA follows: TGTGCTAGTGGTTTGGTACTCAATTTGGGGGGCAACTATGGCTACACCTTC. Translation gives CASGLVLNLGGNYGYTF.

The V and J genes are TRBV19 and TRBJ1-2, with 11 positions matching TRBD1. The junction had 10 bases not matched to a gene; V was cut back by 4 bases and J by 3 bases. The germline CDR1 and CDR2 sequences are LNHDA and SQIVND (reference sequence). The CDR3 is 17 residues long. The CDR3 sequence is CASSSRDRGYLDYGYTF. As DNA, the CDR3 is TGTGCCAGTAGTAGCCGGGACAGGGGGTACCTCGACTATGGCTACACCTTC. The full variable domain, with the rest looked up from reference TRBV19 and TRBJ1-2, is DGGITQSPKYLFRKEGQNVTLSCEQNLNHDAMYWYRQDPGQGLRLIYYSQIVNDFQKGDIAEGYSVSREKKESFPLTVTSAQKNPTAFYLCASSSRDRGYLDYGYTFGSGTRLTVV.

The V and J genes are TRBV2 and TRBJ2-5, with D possibly TRBD1 on 6 matching bases. Germline V CDR1 and CDR2: SNHLY, FYNNEI. This CDR3 is 13 amino acids long. V lost 4 bases to trimming and J lost 2 bases, with 8 bases between them. The CDR3 DNA follows: TGTGCCAGCAGTGTGGACAGACAAGAGACCCAGTACTTC. Protein sequence: CASSVDRQETQYF.

V usage is TRBV7-6 and J usage is TRBJ2-3, with D unclear. Germline assignment: CDR1 SGHVS and CDR2 FNYEAQ. CDR3 size: 15 residues. V was shortened by 2 bases and J by 0 bases, with 9 bases between the two germline ends. CDR3 bases: TGTGCCAGCAGCTTAACGGAGAGTAGCACAGATACGCAGTATTTT. Its protein is CASSLTESSTDTQYF.

The rearrangement joins TRBV5-8 to TRBJ2-3; weak D call: TRBD2 (5 bases). Germline CDR1 reads SGHTS; CDR2 reads YDEGEE. V dropped 0 bases and J dropped 4 bases, with 9 bases sitting between them. The CDR3 is 14 residues long. The CDR3 DNA follows: TGTGCCAGCAGCTTGGTCAACGGGGCAGATACGCAGTATTTT. This gives the protein CASSLVNGADTQYF.

This clone has a single count. The chain recombines TRBV7-9 with TRBJ2-1; TRBD2 agrees at 7 bases. Per the germline V gene, CDR1 is SEHNR and CDR2 is FQNEAQ (reference sequence). J was trimmed by 0 bases and V by 5 bases; bases with no gene match: 7. This CDR3 has 16 residues. CDR3 loop: CASSPGRRSSYNEQFF. The CDR3 DNA sequence: TGTGCCAGCAGCCCCGGGAGGAGGAGCTCCTACAATGAGCAGTTCTTC.

This chain links TRBV2 with TRBJ1-1; D ambiguous. The CDR3 runs 15 residues. The germline V gene encodes CDR1 SNHLY and CDR2 FYNNEI. V dropped 2 bases and J dropped 2 bases, with 12 bases sitting between them. The CDR3 reads CASSEPRGSNTEAFF. The CDR3 nucleotides are TGTGCCAGCAGTGAACCCCGCGGCAGCAACACTGAAGCTTTCTTT.

Comment on this clone: Relative to the germline gene, one junction end is altered; a read error may explain this. The chain recombines TRBV29-1 with TRBJ2-7, with 16 bases that match TRBD2. Germline V gene sequence: CDR1 SQVTM, CDR2 ANQGSEA. This CDR3 is 20 amino acids long. The CDR3 here is CSVMGTASGTSGGASHEQYF. The DNA of the CDR3 is TGCAGCGTCATGGGTACGGCCTCCGGGACTAGCGGGGGGGCCTCCCACGAGCAGTACTTC.

The chain links TRBV9 to TRBJ1-6, with 9 bases that match TRBD1. After removal of 4 bases from V and 8 bases from J, the junction contained 10 bases not matched to a gene. This CDR3 has 16 amino acids. Looked up from germline, CDR1 is SGDLS and CDR2 is YYNGEE. CDR3 sequence (DNA): TGTGCCAGCAGCCCTCGGACAGGGGTAATTGATTCACCCCTCCACTTT. Protein: CASSPRTGVIDSPLHF.

This clone was detected a few times. The rearrangement joins TRBV18 to TRBJ2-5, with a possible D match to TRBD1 (5 bases). Germline V gene lookup returns CDR1 KGHSH and CDR2 LQKENI. This CDR3 has 14 residues. V was cut by 3 bases and J by 1 base, with 9 bases left in between. The CDR3 DNA reads TGTGCCAGCTCACCCCAGGGAAGCCAAGAGACCCAGTACTTC. Protein sequence: CASSPQGSQETQYF.